This T cell receptor (beta chain) appears in the sequencing data of a study of OX40 agonist ivuxolimab in advanced cancers. Study summary: The study treated patients with ivuxolimab, an agonistic anti-OX40 (CD134) antibody.

Baseline was the first blood sampling point, followed by cycle 4 day 1 and cycle 7 day 1. Germline V gene sequence: CDR1 SGHTA, CDR2 FQGNSA. Trimming at V came to 3 bases and at J to 5 bases, leaving 7 bases not matched to a gene. The CDR3 spans 15 residues. Sequencing was performed with immunoSEQ multiplex PCR; in TCRdb, only in-frame clones are kept and a portion is missing. In the table there are 75,000 to 100,000 clones, around nine tenths of which are singletons. This sample comprised CD4+ or CD8+ T cells sorted from blood, obtained in a trial of the OX40 agonist ivuxolimab. The sequence was obtained from an adult with an advanced solid tumor such as melanoma, head and neck, liver or kidney cancer. The gene calls are TRBV7-2 and TRBJ2-7; 10 positions agree with TRBD2. The CDR3 bases are TGTGCCAGCAGCTTGGAGCGGGAGGGCCCCCACGAGCAGTACTTC. Amino acids: CASSLEREGPHEQYF.